This T cell receptor (beta chain) appears in the sequencing data of a study of a mutant IDH1 vaccine in newly diagnosed glioma. Whole-study context: Vaccine dosing followed radiotherapy by 4-6 weeks, or accompanied temozolomide cycles.

Between the trimmed V and J ends, which lost 0 bases and 0 bases, there was a span of 6 bases. Per the germline V gene, CDR1 is ENHRY and CDR2 is SYGVKD. This CDR3 comprises 14 residues. Concerning this clone itself: Its antigen is undetermined.

Stated time point: week 47, end of study. Doses comprised 300 ug of mutant IDH1 20-mer peptide each, plus topical imiquimod. TCRdb's copy holds only in-frame clones and misses some; the assay was immunoSEQ multiplex PCR. The data hold around 30,000 clones, with about 92% observed a single time. J is TRBJ2-7 and V is TRBV10-3; perhaps D is TRBD1 or TRBD2 (5 bases each). The source material was PBMCs, sampled from a glioma patient whose treatment included an IDH1 peptide vaccine. The origin of this receptor is a man in his forties or fifties with glioma. The CDR3 region has the DNA TGTGCCATCAGTGAGTCGGGGGACTCCTACGAGCAGTACTTC. As protein: CAISESGDSYEQYF.